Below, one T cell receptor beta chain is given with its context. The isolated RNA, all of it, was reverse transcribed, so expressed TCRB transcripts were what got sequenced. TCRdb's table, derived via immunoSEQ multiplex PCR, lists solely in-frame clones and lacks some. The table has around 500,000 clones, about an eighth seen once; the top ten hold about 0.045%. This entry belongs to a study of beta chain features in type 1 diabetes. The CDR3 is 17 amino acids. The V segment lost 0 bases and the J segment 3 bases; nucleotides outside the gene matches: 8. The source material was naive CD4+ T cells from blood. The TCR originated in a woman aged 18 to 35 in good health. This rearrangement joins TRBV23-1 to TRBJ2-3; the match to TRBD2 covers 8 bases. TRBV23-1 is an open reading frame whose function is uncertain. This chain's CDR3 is CASSQSRAGGWTDTQYF. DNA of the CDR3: TGCGCCAGCAGTCAATCGAGGGCGGGGGGCTGGACAGATACGCAGTATTTT.